The 4 T cell receptor beta chains below all came from one sample that was sequenced in a study of shared clonotypes between healthy human individuals. Only in-frame clones appear in the TCRdb table, and some are missing; sequencing was by immunoSEQ multiplex PCR. Of 150,000 to 200,000 clones in the sample, 66% are singletons; the top ten hold about 10%. The source material was memory CD4+ T cells sorted from blood. Subset: CD45RA-negative fraction. The receptor source for this set is a man aged 30 to 45 in good health.

This clone was found a few times. The same CDR3 also results from other DNA sequences found in this sample. The CDR3, as DNA: TGTGCCAGCAGCTTTAAAGAGACCCAGTACTTC. It codes for CASSFKETQYF. The chain carries TRBV11-2 and TRBJ2-5, with no clear D. V lost 3 bases to trimming and J lost 3 bases, with 2 bases between them. The CDR3 has 11 amino acids. Germline V lookup: CDR1 SGHAT, CDR2 FQNNGV.

This chain connects TRBV7-8 to TRBJ2-3; the match to TRBD2 covers 8 bases. CDR1 is SGHVS and CDR2 is FQNEAQ in the germline V gene. This CDR3 has 17 amino acids. Germline trimming cut 6 bases from V and 1 base from J; bases unmatched to any gene: 12. Here the CDR3 reads CASSQRDKLAGTDTQYF. As DNA, the CDR3 is TGTGCCAGCAGTCAAAGGGACAAACTAGCGGGCACAGATACGCAGTATTTT.

This chain links TRBV5-3 with TRBJ2-5; D call uncertain. TRBV5-3 is an open reading frame, and its role is uncertain. This CDR3 comprises 14 residues. Trimming cost V 0 bases and J 2 bases, with 8 bases left between them. In DNA form, the CDR3 reads TGTGCCAGAAGCTTGGATCAATTTCAAGAGACCCAGTACTTC. Translating gives CARSLDQFQETQYF.

Notes on this clone: The same CDR3 is also encoded by other DNA sequences in this sample. The chain couples TRBV19 to TRBJ2-5; D might be TRBD1 (6 bases). This CDR3 has 14 residues. Germline V gene sequence: CDR1 LNHDA, CDR2 SQIVND (reference sequence). V was pared by 3 bases and J by 4 bases, with 12 bases between. CDR3 region: CASSMGTSPETQYF. CDR3 bases: TGTGCCAGTAGTATGGGGACATCGCCAGAGACCCAGTACTTC.